This record covers a single TCR beta chain. Its antigen specificity is not known. Base qualities were left out, and no much larger clone turns up one base away. The data were obtained in a study of blood T cells in healthy people across ages (dated by TCRdb to about 2015). Turning to the overall study: In model experiments, template switching captured about one uniquely barcoded TCR beta cDNA molecule for every two T cells. The study measured age-related changes in TCR beta repertoire diversity using deep sequencing normalized with unique cDNA molecular identifiers. The donors were split into four age groups: young (average around 15 years), middle-aged (around 37), aged (over 55) and long-lived (over 80). To avoid experimental bias, donors of different ages were distributed randomly across sequencing lanes. The study analyzed two additional independent replicas of 1 million unique cDNA reads from the same blood draw for two donors, one aged 18 to 29 and one aged 80 or older. Points the paper makes about the study in general: Because the CMV infection status of the donors was unknown, age-related changes in expanded clonotypes may potentially have been confounded. Bulk unsorted PBMC profiling prevented conclusive comparison of naive and antigen-experienced compartments. A strong correlation was found between observed TCR beta diversity and the percentage of naive T cells measured by flow cytometry. As age increased, observed TCR beta diversity per million T cells dropped in a roughly linear way, and a significant reduction was already evident by age roughly 36. The long-lived group showed more naive CD4+ T cells, fewer expanded clones and increased TCR diversity than the aged group, suggesting age selection. Estimates of total diversity based on one million sequenced T cells were regarded as lower bounds and as underestimates.

Systemically healthy Caucasian individuals from Russia, around 38 in total and aged about 6 to 95 years, were included as donors. Roughly 9.5 milliliters of peripheral blood were drawn from each donor into EDTA-treated Vacutainer tubes. Ficoll-Paque density-gradient centrifugation was used to isolate PBMCs, with at least 6 million obtained per sample. Trizol reagent was used to extract total RNA from the PBMCs, yielding at least 5 micrograms per sample. Naive CD45RAhigh/CD27high T cell percentages were measured by flow cytometry on a PBMC aliquot from every donor. The CDR3 runs 17 residues from the cysteine to the phenylalanine. Kept here is only the CDR3 DNA, which spans 51 bases and is read in frame from base 1. Germline trimming: 0 bases from V, 7 bases from J; junction bases outside gene matches: 14. The germline V gene (reference sequence) yields LGHDT for CDR1 and YNNKEL for CDR2. Library preparation used 5' RACE. The reads were generated on an Illumina HiSeq 2500. A second roughly 7 to 11 cycle PCR used a sample-barcoded 5' primer and a J-beta primer mix. A template-switch 5' adaptor carrying 12 random nucleotides introduced a unique molecular identifier onto each TCR beta cDNA molecule. Each sample yielded at least 3 million CDR3-containing paired-end reads. First-strand cDNA synthesis was performed from all RNA using the Mint cDNA synthesis kit, with priming by a TRBC-specific oligonucleotide. Following uracil-DNA glycosylase treatment, all cDNA underwent a first 18-cycle PCR with the universal primers M1SS and BC2_uni_R. The study's processing was this. Normalization of each sample was performed by random selection of 1 million high-quality reads, each carrying a distinct molecular identifier. Reads sharing molecular identifiers were discarded rather than binned into consensus sequences. MiTCR, with a Q25 quality threshold and the strictest error-elimination algorithm, was used for CDR3 identification, clonotype clustering and error correction. A nonparametric unseen species model using Euler transformation provided a lower-bound estimate of total TCR beta diversity. TCRdb ran its own pipeline on the public reads, namely fastp trimming at Q25 and MiXCR clone calling, and kept in-frame beta chains. A single entry per CDR3 protein holds the most common genes and DNA from its merged rows. TCRdb, not the original authors, processed these V and J calls. This sample lists about 1 million distinct CDR3 sequences; 40% to 45% were detected once. The ten top clones hold under 20% of the sample.

The V and J segments used are TRBV3-1 and TRBJ2-7, and 8 junction bases match TRBD2. The sequenced material came from blood. The source of this sequence is a woman aged 55-69 years in good health. The nucleotide sequence is TGTGCCAGCAGCCAAGATGCGACTAGCGCCACCTACAATGAGCAGTACTTC. This encodes CASSQDATSATYNEQYF.